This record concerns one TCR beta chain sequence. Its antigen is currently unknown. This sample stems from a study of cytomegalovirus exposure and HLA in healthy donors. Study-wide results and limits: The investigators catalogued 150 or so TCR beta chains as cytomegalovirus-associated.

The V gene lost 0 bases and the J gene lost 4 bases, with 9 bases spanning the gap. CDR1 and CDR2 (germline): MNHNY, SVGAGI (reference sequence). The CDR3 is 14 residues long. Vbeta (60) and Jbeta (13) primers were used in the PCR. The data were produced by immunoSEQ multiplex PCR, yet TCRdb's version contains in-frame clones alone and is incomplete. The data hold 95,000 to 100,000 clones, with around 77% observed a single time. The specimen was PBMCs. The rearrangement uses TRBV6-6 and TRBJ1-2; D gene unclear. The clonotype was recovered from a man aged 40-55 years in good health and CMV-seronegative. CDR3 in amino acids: CASSYSQFLYGYTF. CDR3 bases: TGTGCCAGCAGTTACTCCCAGTTCCTCTATGGCTACACCTTC.